Listed here are 5 T cell receptor beta chains from one sample, sequenced in a study of human T cells and chemical hapten exposure. TCRdb re-called the RACE reads through MiXCR, storing one row per CDR3 protein. The repertoire includes about 170,000 distinct CDR3 sequences, 28% of them detected once, and approximately 2.3% sits in the top ten. Regarding time point: patch test 3, about 24 weeks after DPC sensitization. Treatment given: therapeutic diphenylcyclopropenone sensitization with weekly scalp DPC. The sample consisted of whole blood, taken in connection with sensitization to the hapten diphenylcyclopropenone (DPC). The receptors were sampled from a woman between 18 and 30 years old with alopecia areata. Some clones in this sample may be carry-over from other donors' samples.

To note about this clonotype: The junction shows a germline mismatch at one end, possibly a read error. The CDR3 coding sequence is TGCACCAGCAGCCGCGGTGACTCAGGGGCATACAATGAGCAGTTCTTC. Amino acid sequence: CTSSRGDSGAYNEQFF. The chain couples TRBV4-3 to TRBJ2-1, with D perhaps TRBD1 (6 bases). The CDR3 is made up of 16 amino acids. Per the germline V gene, CDR1 is LGHNA and CDR2 is YSLEER.

J is TRBJ2-1 and V is TRBV20-1; 12 positions agree with TRBD2. CDR1 and CDR2 (germline): DFQATT, SNEGSKA (reference sequence). The CDR3 has 14 amino acids. With V trimmed by 4 bases and J by 7 bases, 5 bases remained unmatched. The CDR3 is CSATGTSGWNEQFF. DNA for the CDR3: TGCAGTGCTACCGGGACTAGCGGGTGGAATGAGCAGTTCTTC.

This rearrangement joins TRBV6-6 to TRBJ1-1; D perhaps matches TRBD1 (5 bases). CDR3 length: 14 amino acids. Germline assignment: CDR1 MNHNY and CDR2 SVGAGI (reference sequence). With 2 bases removed from V and 1 base from J, the gap between germline ends came to 8 bases. CDR3 bases: TGTGCCAGCAGTTACCCAGGGACGAACACTGAAGCTTTCTTT. As protein: CASSYPGTNTEAFF.

In this sample, this clonotype turned up many times. V gene TRBV29-1 combines with J gene TRBJ1-5; TRBD1 is a possible D gene (6 bases). The CDR3 totals 13 residues. Looked up from germline, CDR1 is SQVTM and CDR2 is ANQGSEA. Trimming took 4 bases from V and 9 from J, leaving 16 bases between them. CDR3 residues: CSVGGGRSGPQHF. The CDR3 region has the DNA TGCAGCGTTGGGGGGGGGCGGTCTGGGCCCCAGCATTTT.

The rearrangement joins TRBV28 to TRBJ2-7; 11 bases match TRBD2. Germline loops: CDR1 MDHEN, CDR2 SYDVKM. The CDR3 contains 15 residues. The trim removed 4 bases at V and 2 bases at J, leaving 4 bases unmatched. This CDR3 is CASSSSGGITYEQYF. The CDR3 DNA follows: TGTGCCAGCAGTTCTAGCGGGGGGATAACCTACGAGCAGTACTTC.